This TCR beta chain was obtained from a study of spatial heterogeneity in lung cancer. About the research overall: Sequenced follow-up PBMC samples came a median of about 2 years after resection, where available.

The time point denotes: blood at routine non-recurrence follow-up after resection. In each case, whole RNA from tumor, nontumor lung or frozen PBMC was sequenced unsorted. Using its own MiXCR run on the 5' RACE reads, TCRdb lists one record per CDR3 protein. The table has roughly 120,000 distinct CDR3 sequences, 9% to 15% seen once. Broader study findings: Ubiquitous expanded tumor TCRs surfaced in blood more at resection than they did at follow-up.

Many counts were recorded for this clonotype. Its target is unknown. Germline V gene lookup returns CDR1 SGHKS and CDR2 YYEKEE (reference sequence). This CDR3 is built from 14 residues. With 2 bases removed from V and 3 bases from J, the gap between germline ends came to 12 bases. The chain is built from TRBV5-5 and TRBJ2-7; weak D call: TRBD2 (5 bases). The specimen was PBMCs, collected at follow-up. The sequence came from a male donor with early-stage non-small cell lung cancer. This CDR3 is CASSFNYGNYEQYF. As DNA, the CDR3 is TGTGCCAGCAGCTTTAATTACGGGAACTACGAGCAGTACTTC.